This TCR beta chain was observed in a study of blood T cell repertoires in COVID-19. Study-level background: T cells, B-cell-depleted T cells, or PBMCs provided the cDNA or gDNA that served as material.

How the authors handled the data: Researchers report that nucleated cell counts were estimated from reference gene primer amplification. The table came from immunoSEQ multiplex PCR; TCRdb's copy has only in-frame clones and leaves some out. That table gives V, J and clone size, and the DNA gave D and trimming. Of more than 150,000 clones detected, 85% to 90% appear once; the ten largest clones hold approximately 7%. J gave up 4 bases and V 8 bases, and 11 bases lay outside the gene matches. The CDR3 length is 15 residues. The germline V gene has CDR1 SNHLY and CDR2 FYNNEI. This receptor was taken from a man aged 50 to 59 with active or convalescent COVID-19. The sample comprised peripheral blood. The chain links TRBV2 to TRBJ1-5, with 7 bases fitting TRBD1. CDR3 sequence reads: CASSSRDSANQPQHF. The DNA for the CDR3 is TGTGCCAGCTCCTCCAGGGACAGTGCAAATCAGCCCCAGCATTTT. Full variable domain (remainder filled in from reference TRBV2 and TRBJ1-5): EPEVTQTPSHQVTQMGQEVILRCVPISNHLYFYWYRQILGQKVEFLVSFYNNEISEKSEIFDDQFSVERPDGSNFTLKIRSTKLEDSAMYFCASSSRDSANQPQHFGDGTRLSIL.